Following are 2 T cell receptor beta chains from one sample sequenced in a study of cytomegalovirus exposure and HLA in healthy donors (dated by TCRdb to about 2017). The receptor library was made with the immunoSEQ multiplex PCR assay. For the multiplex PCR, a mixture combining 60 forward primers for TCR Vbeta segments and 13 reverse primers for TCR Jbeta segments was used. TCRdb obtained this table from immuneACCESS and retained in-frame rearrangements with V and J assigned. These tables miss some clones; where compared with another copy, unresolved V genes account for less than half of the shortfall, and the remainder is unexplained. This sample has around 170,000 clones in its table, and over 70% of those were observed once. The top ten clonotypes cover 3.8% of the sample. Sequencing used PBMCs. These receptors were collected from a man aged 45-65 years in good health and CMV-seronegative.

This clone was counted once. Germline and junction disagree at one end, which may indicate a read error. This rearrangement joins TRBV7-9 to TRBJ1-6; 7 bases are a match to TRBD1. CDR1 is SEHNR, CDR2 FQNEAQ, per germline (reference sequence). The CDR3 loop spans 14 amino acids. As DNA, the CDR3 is TGTTCCAGCAGCTTGGGACAGCAAAATTCACCCCTCCACTTT. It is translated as CSSSLGQQNSPLHF.

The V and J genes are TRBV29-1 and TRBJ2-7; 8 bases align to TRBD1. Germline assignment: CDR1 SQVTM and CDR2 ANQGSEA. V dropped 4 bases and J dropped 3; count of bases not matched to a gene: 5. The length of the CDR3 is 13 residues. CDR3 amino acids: CSVVTGGSYEQYF. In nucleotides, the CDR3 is TGCAGCGTTGTTACAGGGGGGAGCTACGAGCAGTACTTC.